The following is a T cell receptor beta chain sequence with its context. A much bigger clone sits one base away, suggesting this may be a read error. The CDR3 is 14 amino acids. V lost 2 bases and J 8 bases, leaving 13 bases between the germline ends. The germline gives CDR1 SGHTA, CDR2 FQGNSA. This sample is part of a study of blood T cells in healthy people across ages. A second PCR, run for about 7 to 11 cycles, used a sample-barcoded 5' primer plus a J-beta primer mix. TCRdb processed the 5' RACE reads anew with MiXCR; each CDR3 protein has one entry. The table records some 640,000 distinct CDR3 sequences, around 31% of them present only once.

Sample: blood. The rearrangement joins TRBV7-2 to TRBJ2-1; possible D gene TRBD2, 7 bases. The source is a woman aged 80 or over in good health. This CDR3 is CASSLIVGGDEQFF. Written as DNA, the CDR3 is TGTGCCAGCAGCTTAATTGTAGGGGGGGATGAGCAGTTCTTC.